This T cell receptor beta chain derives from a study of T cells in Graves' hyperthyroidism and ophthalmopathy. What was amplified from RNA transcripts were TCR beta CDR3 regions. The HTBI primer set served for first-round RT-PCR of the TCR CDR3. TCRdb fed the multiplex PCR reads into MiXCR, producing one record per CDR3 protein. The data hold around 420,000 distinct CDR3 sequences, with approximately 14% observed a single time. The study, taken as a whole, reports: Among thyroid clonotypes expanded above 0.001, most also appeared in blood. Model output signaled ophthalmopathy a median about 6.3 months ahead of onset.

This clonotype was recorded a few times. Its antigen remains unidentified. Uncontrolled infection, other autoimmune disease, pregnancy or lactation led to exclusion. Around 10 ml fresh peripheral blood yielded the PBMCs. Sequencing used blood. The receptor comes from a woman in her late teens or twenties with Graves' hyperthyroidism.

The DNA for the CDR3 is TGTGCCTGGAGGGGGTCAGATTTCACTGAAGCTTTCTTT. This codes for CAWRGSDFTEAFF. The chain couples TRBV30 to TRBJ1-1; D gene unclear. Germline CDR1 GTSNPN, CDR2 SVGIG (reference sequence). Trimming took off 3 bases at V and 4 bases at J, with 12 bases between the two ends. The length of the CDR3 is 13 residues.